The sequence of this TCR beta chain was determined in a study of metastatic and nonmetastatic thyroid tumors. Study-wide background: Malignant thyroid and benign thyroid patients provided blood and tumor or nodule tissue whose repertoires were compared. Whole-study findings and limits: Benign nodules were reported to have significantly lower TCR beta diversity than malignant thyroid tumors, in blood and tumor.

Patients had received no treatment of any kind before thyroid surgery. Looked up from germline, CDR1 is SGHRS and CDR2 is YFSETQ. V dropped 4 bases and J dropped 6 bases, with 14 bases sitting between them. The CDR3 contains 15 residues. In the original processing: In papillary thyroid cancer, a distant-metastasis classifier was built using CDR3 differences across clinicopathological groups. With MiXCR, TCRdb reprocessed the PCR reads. For this entry, the V and J calls and clone size follow TCRdb and not the study's own pipeline. Here the sample spans tens of thousands of clones, 10% to 15% being singletons. This clone was observed many times. Its antigen is currently unknown.

This receptor was taken from a female donor with papillary thyroid cancer or a benign thyroid nodule (not recorded which). Some clones in this sample may be carry-over from other donors' samples. V is TRBV5-1 and J is TRBJ1-6; D perhaps matches TRBD1 (6 bases). Sample: blood. The CDR3 here is CASSPSGGRNSPLHF. CDR3 DNA sequence: TGCGCCAGCAGCCCCTCGGGGGGCCGTAATTCACCCCTCCACTTT.